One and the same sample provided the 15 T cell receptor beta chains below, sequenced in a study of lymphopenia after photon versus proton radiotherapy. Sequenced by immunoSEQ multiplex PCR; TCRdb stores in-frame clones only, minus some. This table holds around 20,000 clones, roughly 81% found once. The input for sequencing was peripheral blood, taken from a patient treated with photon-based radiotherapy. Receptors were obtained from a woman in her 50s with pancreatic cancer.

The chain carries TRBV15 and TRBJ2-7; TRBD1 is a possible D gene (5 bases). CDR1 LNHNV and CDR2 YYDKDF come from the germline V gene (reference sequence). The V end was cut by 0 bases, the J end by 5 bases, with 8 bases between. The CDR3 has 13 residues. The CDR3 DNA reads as TGTGCCACCAGCAGAGATCAAGGGGACGAGCAGTACTTC. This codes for CATSRDQGDEQYF.

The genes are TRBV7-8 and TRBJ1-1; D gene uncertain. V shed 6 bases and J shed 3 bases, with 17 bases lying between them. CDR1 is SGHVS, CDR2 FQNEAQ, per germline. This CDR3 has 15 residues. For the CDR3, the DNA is TGTGCCAGCAGTCTCCGGCCCCGGGCGGACACTGAAGCTTTCTTT. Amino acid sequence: CASSLRPRADTEAFF.

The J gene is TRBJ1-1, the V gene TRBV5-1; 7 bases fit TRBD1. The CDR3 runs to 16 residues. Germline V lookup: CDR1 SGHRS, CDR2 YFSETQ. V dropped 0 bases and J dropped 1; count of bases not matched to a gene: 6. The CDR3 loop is CASSLGAGGRNTEAFF. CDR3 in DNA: TGCGCCAGCAGCTTGGGGGCAGGGGGTAGGAACACTGAAGCTTTCTTT.

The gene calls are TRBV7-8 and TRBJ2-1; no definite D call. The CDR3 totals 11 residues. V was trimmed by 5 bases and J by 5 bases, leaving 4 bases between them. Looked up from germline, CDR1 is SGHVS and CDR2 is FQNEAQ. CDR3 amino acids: CASSLNNEQFF. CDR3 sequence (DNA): TGTGCCAGCAGCCTGAACAATGAGCAGTTCTTC.

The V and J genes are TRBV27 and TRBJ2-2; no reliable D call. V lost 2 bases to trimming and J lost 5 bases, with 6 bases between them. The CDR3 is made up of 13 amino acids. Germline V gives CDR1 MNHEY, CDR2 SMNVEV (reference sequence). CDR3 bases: TGTGCCAGCAGTTTACAGAAAACCGGGGAGCTGTTTTTT. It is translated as CASSLQKTGELFF.

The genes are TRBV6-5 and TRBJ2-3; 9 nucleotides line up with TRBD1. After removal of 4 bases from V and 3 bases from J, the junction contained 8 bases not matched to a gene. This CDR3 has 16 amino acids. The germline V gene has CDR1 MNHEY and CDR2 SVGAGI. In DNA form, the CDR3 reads TGTGCCAGCAGTTCTTCAAGGGGGACAGGGACAGATACGCAGTATTTT. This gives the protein CASSSSRGTGTDTQYF.

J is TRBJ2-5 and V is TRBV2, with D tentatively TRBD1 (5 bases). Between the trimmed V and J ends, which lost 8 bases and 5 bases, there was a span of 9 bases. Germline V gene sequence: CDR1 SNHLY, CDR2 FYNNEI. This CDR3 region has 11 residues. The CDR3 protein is CASAGWETQYF. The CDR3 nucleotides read TGTGCCAGCGCAGGGTGGGAGACCCAGTACTTC.

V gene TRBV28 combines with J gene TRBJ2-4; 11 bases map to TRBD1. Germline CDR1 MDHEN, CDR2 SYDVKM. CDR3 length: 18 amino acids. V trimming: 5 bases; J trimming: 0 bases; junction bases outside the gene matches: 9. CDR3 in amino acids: CASSIGTGGGLAKNIQYF. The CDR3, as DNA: TGTGCCAGCAGTATCGGGACAGGGGGGGGACTAGCCAAAAACATTCAGTACTTC. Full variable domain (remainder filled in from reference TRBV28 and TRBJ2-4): DVKVTQSSRYLVKRTGEKVFLECVQDMDHENMFWYRQDPGLGLRLIYFSYDVKMKEKGDIPEGYSVSREKKERFSLILESASTNQTSMYLCASSIGTGGGLAKNIQYFGAGTRLSVL.

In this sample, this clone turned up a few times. The CDR3 DNA reads TGTGCCAGCAGAACGGAGGGCCCGAACACCGGGGAGCTGTTTTTT. Residues: CASRTEGPNTGELFF. The gene calls are TRBV5-6 and TRBJ2-2; possibly TRBD2 for D (6 bases). CDR1 and CDR2 from the germline V gene are SGHDT and YYEEEE. The CDR3 has 15 residues. The ends were cut back, 5 bases at V and 0 bases at J, with 11 bases in the middle.

CDR3 DNA sequence: TGTGCCAGCAGCCAATCGGGGGCTAACACCGGGGAGCTGTTTTTT. This gives the protein CASSQSGANTGELFF. This chain connects TRBV16 to TRBJ2-2; D may be TRBD1 (6 bases). There are 15 residues in the CDR3. The germline V and J ends were trimmed by 0 bases and 2 bases, with 7 bases remaining between them. CDR1 and CDR2 (germline): KGHSY, FQNENV.

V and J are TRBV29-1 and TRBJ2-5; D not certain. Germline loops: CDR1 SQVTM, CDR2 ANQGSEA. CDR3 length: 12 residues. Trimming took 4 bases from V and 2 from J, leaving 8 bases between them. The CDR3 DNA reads TGCAGCGTTGTCCCCGAACAAGAGACCCAGTACTTC. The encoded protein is CSVVPEQETQYF.

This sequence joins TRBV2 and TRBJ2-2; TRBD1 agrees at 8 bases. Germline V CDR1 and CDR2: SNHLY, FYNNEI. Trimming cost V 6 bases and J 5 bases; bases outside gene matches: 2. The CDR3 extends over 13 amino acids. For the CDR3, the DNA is TGTGCCAGCAGGGACAGGGAAACCGGGGAGCTGTTTTTT. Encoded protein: CASRDRETGELFF.

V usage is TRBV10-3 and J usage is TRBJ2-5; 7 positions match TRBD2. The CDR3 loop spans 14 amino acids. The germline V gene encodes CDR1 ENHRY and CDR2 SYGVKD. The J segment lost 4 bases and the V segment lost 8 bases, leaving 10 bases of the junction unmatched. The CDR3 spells CAIGGSALGETQYF. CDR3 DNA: TGTGCCATCGGCGGGAGTGCGTTGGGAGAGACCCAGTACTTC.

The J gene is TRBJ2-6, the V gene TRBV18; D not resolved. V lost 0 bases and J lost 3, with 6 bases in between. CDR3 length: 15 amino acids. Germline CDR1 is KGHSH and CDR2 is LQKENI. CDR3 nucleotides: TGTGCCAGCTCACCACCGTCTGTTGGGGCCAACGTCCTGACTTTC. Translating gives CASSPPSVGANVLTF.

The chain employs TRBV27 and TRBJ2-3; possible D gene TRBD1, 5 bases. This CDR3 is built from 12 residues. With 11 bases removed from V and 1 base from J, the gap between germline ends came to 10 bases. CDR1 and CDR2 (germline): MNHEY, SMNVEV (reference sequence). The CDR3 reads CAVAGRTDTQYF. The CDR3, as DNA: TGTGCCGTGGCAGGGCGCACAGATACGCAGTATTTT.